The sequence of this TCR beta chain was determined in a study of T cell responses to AZD1222 COVID-19 vaccine. Germline assignment: CDR1 KGHDR and CDR2 SFDVKD. CDR3 size: 13 residues. Trimming pared 11 bases from V and 1 base from J, leaving 13 bases between. This table comes from immunoSEQ multiplex PCR, and its TCRdb copy is limited to in-frame clones, with some not included. The sample has 180,000 or so clones, 75% to 90% seen once. The chain employs TRBV24-1 and TRBJ1-1; D is perhaps TRBD1 (5 bases). This receptor was taken from an adult who received the MenACWY meningococcal vaccine as a control. The sequencing here drew on peripheral blood, taken 28 days after the second dose of the MenACWY control vaccine. The CDR3 bases are TGTGCCAGAGAGGGACGGACGAACACTGAAGCTTTCTTT. The encoded protein is CAREGRTNTEAFF.